Listed below are T cell receptor beta chains from one sample, sequenced in a study of cytomegalovirus exposure and HLA in healthy donors. The repertoire was sequenced with immunoSEQ multiplex PCR; TCRdb's copy has only in-frame clones and lacks some. The data show about 180,000 clones, almost 85% seen once. The sample comprised PBMCs. The source is a woman aged 45-59 years in good health and CMV-seronegative. The CDR3 runs from the conserved cysteine through the conserved F or W. The order of the fields is V gene, clone size, D gene, J gene, CDR3 protein, CDR3 DNA. The D gene is left open where the match is weak. A clone size is listed for some rows: how often the clone was seen (once, few, many), or a class if it is expanded.

TRBV7-8	few	TRBD2	TRBJ2-1	CASSFGTSGEQFF	TGTGCCAGCAGCTTCGGGACTAGCGGTGAGCAGTTCTTC
TRBV5-1	-	TRBD1	TRBJ1-1	CASSFSAGGARWLDTEAFF	TGCGCCAGCAGCTTTTCCGCAGGGGGCGCAAGGTGGTTGGACACTGAAGCTTTCTTT
TRBV21-1	-	-	TRBJ2-7	CASSETRPYHEQYF	TGTGCCAGCAGCGAAACGAGGCCCTATCACGAGCAGTACTTC
TRBV5-4	once	-	TRBJ2-1	CASSLGGTEGNEQFF	TGTGCCAGCAGCTTGGGCGGGACAGAGGGAAATGAGCAGTTCTTC
TRBV5-6	once	-	TRBJ1-2	CASSLGLLEDSYYGYTF	TGTGCCAGCAGCTTGGGGTTACTAGAGGACAGCTACTATGGCTACACCTTC
TRBV28	-	-	TRBJ1-4	CASSSVHEKLFF	TGTGCCAGCAGTTCAGTTCATGAAAAACTGTTTTTT
TRBV7-3	-	-	TRBJ2-5	CASSIDSLQETQYF	TGTGCCAGCAGCATCGACAGCTTACAAGAGACCCAGTACTTC
TRBV7-9	-	TRBD1	TRBJ1-6	CASSRGSTGGNSPLHF	TGTGCCAGCAGCCGGGGTTCGACAGGGGGGAATTCACCCCTCCACTTT
TRBV20-1	-	-	TRBJ2-1	CSVRGYEQFF	TGCAGTGTGCGGGGATACGAGCAGTTCTTC
TRBV4-2	-	TRBD2	TRBJ2-7	CASSHSRRLAGGHSSYEQYF	TGTGCCAGCAGCCATAGTCGTCGACTAGCGGGAGGCCACAGCTCCTACGAGCAGTACTTC
TRBV10-3	few	TRBD1	TRBJ2-7	CAIRGTGTGSSYEQYF	TGTGCCATCAGGGGTACCGGGACAGGGAGCTCCTACGAGCAGTACTTC
TRBV5-6	-	TRBD2	TRBJ2-5	CASSFKRGVQETQYF	TGTGCCAGCAGCTTTAAGCGGGGGGTGCAAGAGACCCAGTACTTC
TRBV4-3	-	-	TRBJ2-7	CASSQEGPTTGYSYEQYF	TGCGCCAGCAGCCAAGAGGGGCCCACGACAGGCTACTCCTACGAGCAGTACTTC
TRBV27	once	-	TRBJ2-7	CASSLDSSYEQYF	TGTGCCAGCAGTTTGGACAGCTCCTACGAGCAGTACTTC
TRBV21-1	-	-	TRBJ2-7	CASSKDSERTLPDEQYF	TGTGCCAGCAGCAAAGATTCGGAGCGGACTCTCCCAGACGAGCAGTACTTC
TRBV7-2	-	-	TRBJ2-5	CASSLDPGLSIQETQYF	TGTGCCAGCAGCTTAGATCCGGGACTGAGTATCCAAGAGACCCAGTACTTC
TRBV15	-	-	TRBJ1-4	CATRDSNEKLFF	TGTGCCACCAGAGACAGTAATGAAAAACTGTTTTTT
TRBV5-1	-	-	TRBJ2-7	CASTRDALSYEQYF	TGCGCCAGCACCCGGGATGCCCTCTCCTACGAGCAGTACTTC
TRBV11-2	few	TRBD1	TRBJ2-7	CASSRQGRNEQYF	TGTGCCAGCAGCCGACAGGGGCGAAACGAGCAGTACTTC
TRBV5-8	-	TRBD2	TRBJ2-5	CASSLSTTAGAWYQETQYF	TGTGCCAGCAGCCTATCCACCACAGCGGGGGCTTGGTACCAAGAGACCCAGTACTTC
TRBV2	-	TRBD2	TRBJ2-1	CASSETDGTINEQFF	TGTGCCAGCAGCGAGACGGACGGGACTATCAATGAGCAGTTCTTC
TRBV27	-	-	TRBJ1-2	CASSSPGAAFDYGYTF	TGTGCCAGCAGTTCACCAGGGGCCGCCTTCGACTATGGCTACACCTTC
TRBV19	once	-	TRBJ1-2	CASRSLGDNYGYTF	TGTGCCAGTCGTTCCCTCGGGGATAACTATGGCTACACCTTC
TRBV19	once	TRBD1	TRBJ2-1	CASSGGQGIGLGRSDEQFF	TGTGCCAGTAGCGGGGGACAGGGGATTGGACTAGGTCGTTCAGATGAGCAGTTCTTC
TRBV7-3	-	-	TRBJ1-2	CASSLSPDNYGYTF	TGTGCCAGCAGCTTATCCCCAGATAACTATGGCTACACCTTC
TRBV29-1	-	-	TRBJ2-7	CSVVVLSSSYEQYF	TGCAGCGTTGTTGTCCTTTCCTCCTCCTACGAGCAGTACTTC
TRBV2	-	-	TRBJ2-7	CASSDQAEQYF	TGTGCCAGCAGTGACCAGGCGGAGCAGTACTTC